What follows are 26 T cell receptor beta chains derived from one specimen sequenced in a study of T cell clonality in common variable immunodeficiency. Study results and caveats: Fewer deletions and N-nucleotide insertions were reportedly seen in common variable immunodeficiency TCR beta sequences.

Libraries were prepared by immunoSEQ multiplex PCR; TCRdb keeps only in-frame clonotypes and omits some of them. The specimen gives some 25,000 clones without singletons; the ten biggest hold more than 20%. For these receptors, no antigen is known. Sequencing was done on a sample of peripheral blood mononuclear cells. The receptors derive from a human donor with common variable immunodeficiency.

This clone was counted many times. CDR3 bases read: TGCAGTGCTATACAGGGGGCGAACACCGGGGAG. As protein: CSAIQGANTGE. The entire CDR3 sequence reads CSAIQGANTGELFF. V and J are TRBV20-1 and TRBJ2-2, with 8 positions matching TRBD1. The read stops 3 residues short of the end of the CDR3; the missing end is completed from the germline J gene. Trimming at V came to 4 bases and at J to 0 bases, leaving 1 base not matched to a gene. Germline assignment: CDR1 DFQATT and CDR2 SNEGSKA (reference sequence). The CDR3 loop spans 14 amino acids.

This clone was seen repeatedly, ten times or more. The CDR3 end falls 3 residues outside the read, so it is completed with the germline J gene. The chain joins TRBV6-2 or TRBV6-3 to TRBJ1-2; D gene unclear. Germline CDR1 reads MNHEY; CDR2 reads SVGEGT. Trimming cost V 5 bases and J 6 bases, with 13 bases left between them. This CDR3 is 13 amino acids long. CDR3: CASSPARADGYTF. The DNA read from the CDR3 is TGTGCCAGCAGTCCCGCACGTGCGGATGGC.

This clone was seen more than once but under ten times. The read finishes 3 residues shy of the CDR3 end, and the germline J gene is used to complete it. The chain is built from TRBV2 and TRBJ2-3; 15 bases match TRBD2. The CDR3 covers 16 residues. Germline lookup yields CDR1 SNHLY and CDR2 FYNNEI. V trimming: 7 bases; J trimming: 3 bases; junction bases outside the gene matches: 5. The CDR3 region is CASTGTSGGLTDTQYF. The covered CDR3 bases are TGTGCCAGCACCGGGACTAGCGGGGGGTTAACAGATACG.

This clone was seen many times. The CDR3 end is not reached by the read, which stops 3 residues before it; the germline J gene fills it in. V is TRBV6-2 or TRBV6-3 and J is TRBJ1-5, with D perhaps matching TRBD1 (5 bases). Between the trimmed V and J ends, which lost 2 bases and 4 bases, there was a span of 6 bases. The germline gives CDR1 MNHEY, CDR2 SVGEGT. This CDR3 is built from 13 residues. The CDR3 sequence: CASSYTGNQPQHF. The covered CDR3 bases are TGTGCCAGCAGTTACACAGGAAATCAGCCC.

At least ten counts were recorded for this clone. The CDR3 is cut off 3 residues early in the read; its end comes from the germline J gene. This chain joins TRBV30 and TRBJ1-5, with 7 bases identical to TRBD1. V gave up 1 base and J gave up 6 bases; unmatched junction bases: 6. The CDR3 loop spans 14 amino acids. Looked up from germline, CDR1 is GTSNPN and CDR2 is SVGIG (reference sequence). Here the CDR3 reads CAWSEVQGIQPQHF. Partial CDR3 DNA: TGTGCCTGGAGTGAGGTACAGGGGATTCAGCCC.

This clone has ten or more counts. Coverage ceases 3 residues before the CDR3 finishes, and the germline J gene fills in the end. This chain connects TRBV6-2 or TRBV6-3 to TRBJ2-7, with 10 positions matching TRBD2. The length of the CDR3 is 15 residues. J lost 4 bases, V lost 6 bases, and 9 bases had no gene match. Germline loops: CDR1 MNHEY, CDR2 SVGEGT. This chain's CDR3 is CASSRPSGGRYEQYF. The sequenced part of the CDR3 DNA is TGTGCCAGCAGCCGTCCTAGCGGGGGTCGGTACGAG.

This clone was seen ten or more times. The sequenced CDR3 bases are TGTGCCAGTAGTATCGACGACAGTACGACTGAA. Amino acids: CASSIDDSTTE. The full CDR3 sequence reads CASSIDDSTTEAFF. The chain employs TRBV19 and TRBJ1-1; possible D gene TRBD1, 5 bases. The read stops 3 residues short of the end of the CDR3; the missing end is completed from the germline J gene. CDR1 is LNHDA, CDR2 SQIVND, per germline (reference sequence). CDR3 length equals 14 residues. Trimming stripped 3 bases from V and 5 bases from J, with 13 bases between. Supplemented by reference TRBV19 and TRBJ1-1, the full variable domain reads DGGITQSPKYLFRKEGQNVTLSCEQNLNHDAMYWYRQDPGQGLRLIYYSQIVNDFQKGDIAEGYSVSREKKESFPLTVTSAQKNPTAFYLCASSIDDSTTEAFFGQGTRLTVV.

This clone was found many times. The read ends 3 residues before the CDR3 terminus; that terminus is restored from the germline J gene. This rearrangement joins TRBV18 to TRBJ1-5; TRBD1 matches at 7 bases. Losses at the gene ends were 8 bases for V and 4 bases for J; bases not matched to a gene: 5. Germline loops: CDR1 KGHSH, CDR2 LQKENI. The CDR3 is made up of 13 amino acids. The part of the CDR3 DNA that was read is TGTGCCAGCCAGGCAGGGGGTAATCAGCCC. Its translation: CASQAGGNQP. The entire CDR3 reads CASQAGGNQPQHF.

This clone appeared a few times. The read stops 3 residues short of the end of the CDR3; the missing end is completed from the germline J gene. The chain uses TRBV13 and TRBJ2-7; tentatively, D is TRBD1 (6 bases). The CDR3 is 15 amino acids. CDR1 PRHDT and CDR2 FYEKMQ come from the germline V gene (reference sequence). Trimming left V 4 bases short and J 3 bases short, with 16 bases between. The part of the CDR3 DNA that was read is TGTGCCAGCAGCTACATATCTGGGGGCTTCTACGAG. Its translation: CASSYISGGFYE. The whole CDR3 sequence is CASSYISGGFYEQYF.

This clone appeared many times. The read falls 3 residues short of the CDR3 end, and the missing part is taken from the germline J gene. This chain links TRBV11-3 with TRBJ2-7; perhaps TRBD2 as D (6 bases). The germline gives CDR1 SGHNT, CDR2 YENEEA. The CDR3 consists of 14 residues. V shed 2 bases and J shed 1 base, with 9 bases lying between them. The CDR3 is CASSLRGGSYEQYF. The CDR3 bases that were read are TGTGCCAGCAGCTTAAGGGGAGGATCCTACGAG.

This clone has at least ten counts. The read comes to an end 3 residues before the CDR3 does, leaving the germline J gene to fill in the end. This sequence joins TRBV4-2 and TRBJ2-5; the match to TRBD1 covers 10 bases. Germline V lookup: CDR1 LGHNA, CDR2 YNFKEQ. Trimming at V came to 4 bases and at J to 1 base, leaving 12 bases not matched to a gene. The CDR3 has 18 amino acids. The part of the CDR3 DNA that was read is TGTGCCAGCAGCCCTTGGGGGGGACAGGGGAGTCCCCAAGAGACC. It encodes CASSPWGGQGSPQET. The whole CDR3 reads CASSPWGGQGSPQETQYF.

This clone came up many times. The observed sequence ends 3 residues before the CDR3 terminus, with the missing tail filled in from the germline J gene. The chain is built from TRBV2 and TRBJ2-1; no clear D gene. Trimming removed 6 bases at V and 3 bases at J, with 12 bases between. This CDR3 has 14 amino acids. CDR1 and CDR2 (germline): SNHLY, FYNNEI. This CDR3 reads CASRQSVFYNEQFF. The CDR3 bases that were read are TGTGCCAGCAGACAGTCGGTATTCTACAATGAG.

This clone was found many times. Read coverage stops 3 residues before the CDR3 terminus; the germline J gene supplies the remainder. This rearrangement joins TRBV7-3 to TRBJ2-7; possibly TRBD1 for D (6 bases). CDR1 is SGHTA and CDR2 is FQGTGA in the germline V gene. This CDR3 comprises 15 residues. Trimming pared 5 bases from V and 3 bases from J, leaving 17 bases between. Partial CDR3 DNA: TGTGCCAGCAGCACACCGAGGACAGCGAGCTACGAG. It codes for CASSTPRTASYE. The whole CDR3 protein is CASSTPRTASYEQYF.

To note about this clone: The read is 3 residues too short to cover the CDR3 end, so that end is filled in from the germline J gene. This chain connects TRBV7-2 to TRBJ2-7; 8 nucleotides align to TRBD2. V shed 5 bases, J shed 5 bases, and the junction held 5 bases outside the gene matches. Germline V gene lookup returns CDR1 SGHTA and CDR2 FQGNSA. The CDR3 covers 13 residues. CDR3 sequence: CASSRGGLDEQYF. The part of the CDR3 DNA that was read is TGTGCCAGCAGCCGGGGGGGTCTCGACGAG.

This clone showed up many times. The read is 3 residues too short to cover the CDR3 end, so that end is filled in from the germline J gene. The chain combines TRBV19 with TRBJ1-6; 8 bases are shared with TRBD1. Germline CDR1 LNHDA, CDR2 SQIVND (reference sequence). CDR3 length: 15 residues. Trimming at V came to 8 bases and at J to 5 bases, leaving 8 bases not matched to a gene. CDR3 region: CASQPGTGDNSPLHF. CDR3 bases read: TGTGCCAGTCAACCCGGGACAGGAGATAATTCACCC.

This clone is labeled as medium-sized (0.01 to 0.1%). The sequence runs out 3 residues before the end of the CDR3; the remainder is reconstructed from the germline J gene. This chain connects TRBV5-6 to TRBJ2-5, with TRBD1 as a possible D gene (6 bases). The CDR3 consists of 15 residues. V was pared by 4 bases and J by 3 bases, with 16 bases between. CDR1 is SGHDT and CDR2 is YYEEEE in the germline V gene. The CDR3 bases that were read are TGTGCCAGCAGCCCGTACGGGACAATGAAAGAGACC. Its translation: CASSPYGTMKET. Given in full, the CDR3 is CASSPYGTMKETQYF.

The table lists this clone with many counts. Sequencing ends 3 residues short of the CDR3 end; the germline J gene provides the rest. V and J are TRBV5-1 and TRBJ2-6; 10 bases are a match to TRBD1. Germline V gives CDR1 SGHRS, CDR2 YFSETQ. The J segment lost 1 base and the V segment lost 9 bases, leaving 10 bases of the junction unmatched. The CDR3 runs 17 residues. CDR3 residues: CATSMTGGVSGANVLTF. The DNA read from the CDR3 is TGCGCCACCTCGATGACAGGGGGCGTTTCTGGGGCCAACGTC.

Many counts were recorded for this clone. The CDR3 end lies 3 residues beyond the end of the read and is filled in from the germline J gene. The rearrangement links TRBV2 to TRBJ1-2; 7 bases map to TRBD1. The germline CDR1 and CDR2 sequences are SNHLY and FYNNEI. The CDR3 covers 15 residues. The trim removed 7 bases at V and 5 bases at J, leaving 13 bases unmatched. The DNA read from the CDR3 is TGTGCCAGCATTGTTACCCCAGGGGGGAGGTATGGC. It is translated as CASIVTPGGRYG. The full CDR3 protein reads CASIVTPGGRYGYTF.

This clone was observed many times. The read halts 3 residues ahead of the CDR3 end, with the missing end drawn from the germline J gene. The chain is built from TRBV7-3 and TRBJ2-7, with D possibly TRBD2 on 5 matching bases. The CDR3 length is 15 residues. Per germline, CDR1 SGHTA and CDR2 FQGTGA. Trimming shortened V by 1 base and J by 2 bases, and 12 bases separated the two germline ends. This chain's CDR3 is CASSLSGDYAYEQYF. Incomplete CDR3 DNA: TGTGCCAGCAGCTTAAGTGGAGACTACGCCTACGAG.

This clone was observed at least ten times. With the read ending 3 residues before the CDR3 end, the germline J gene is used to fill in that end. The chain employs TRBV11-2 and TRBJ1-4; 8 bases line up with TRBD1. The CDR3 is 15 residues long. CDR1 is SGHAT, CDR2 FQNNGV, per germline. Trimming took 1 base from V and 8 from J; bases not matched to a gene: 6. This CDR3 is CASSLVRTGQEKLFF. The part of the CDR3 DNA that was read is TGTGCCAGCAGCTTAGTTAGGACAGGGCAAGAAAAA.

This clone was recorded many times. The CDR3 end lies 3 residues beyond the end of the read and is filled in from the germline J gene. This chain connects TRBV19 to TRBJ2-1, with unresolved D. Trimming shortened V by 3 bases and J by 1 base, and 4 bases separated the two germline ends. The CDR3 consists of 13 residues. Germline loops: CDR1 LNHDA, CDR2 SQIVND (reference sequence). The sequenced part of the CDR3 DNA is TGTGCCAGTAGTATTACATCCTACAATGAG. Protein: CASSITSYNE. The whole CDR3 sequence is CASSITSYNEQFF.

This clone was counted a few times. The CDR3 end is not reached by the read, which stops 3 residues before it; the germline J gene fills it in. The chain recombines TRBV20-1 with TRBJ1-5; D gene uncertain. Germline CDR1 is DFQATT and CDR2 is SNEGSKA (reference sequence). Deletions cut 4 bases from V and 2 bases from J, with 9 bases between. The CDR3 is 13 residues long. The CDR3 is CSATSEGNQPQHF. Incomplete CDR3 DNA: TGCAGTGCTACCAGTGAGGGCAATCAGCCC.

This clone was detected ten times or more. CDR3 sequence reads: CASSEFKETQYF. The sequenced CDR3 bases are TGTGCCAGCAGTGAATTCAAAGAGACC. The chain uses TRBV6-1 and TRBJ2-5; no definite D call. The read halts 3 residues ahead of the CDR3 end, with the missing end drawn from the germline J gene. V was trimmed by 2 bases and J by 3 bases, leaving 4 bases between them. There are 12 residues in the CDR3. Germline V gene data show CDR1 as MNHNS and CDR2 as SASEGT.

This clone was recorded many times. The CDR3 extends 3 residues past the end of the read, so its final part is completed from the germline J gene. The rearrangement uses TRBV5-1 and TRBJ2-2, with D possibly being TRBD1 (5 bases). Germline lookup yields CDR1 SGHRS and CDR2 YFSETQ. Trimming shortened V by 0 bases and J by 6 bases, and 9 bases separated the two germline ends. There are 14 residues in the CDR3. The CDR3 sequence: CASSLAGLAGELFF. The covered CDR3 bases are TGCGCCAGCAGCTTGGCAGGGCTTGCCGGGGAG.

This clone has at least ten counts. The read terminates 3 residues before the CDR3 end, so the remaining end is supplied by the germline J gene. The V and J genes are TRBV5-6 and TRBJ1-5; TRBD1 might be the D (5 bases). This CDR3 region has 13 residues. Between the trimmed V and J ends, which lost 4 bases and 7 bases, there was a span of 12 bases. From germline, CDR1 is SGHDT and CDR2 YYEEEE. The CDR3 protein is CASSPSGGQPQHF. The CDR3 bases that were read are TGTGCCAGCAGCCCCTCCGGGGGACAGCCC.

At least ten counts were recorded for this clone. The CDR3 end lies 3 residues beyond the end of the read and is filled in from the germline J gene. The chain uses TRBV20-1 and TRBJ1-5, with a weak D call TRBD1 (5 bases). The CDR3 has 13 amino acids. V shed 4 bases and J shed 7 bases, with 14 bases lying between them. Germline-derived CDR1 and CDR2 are DFQATT and SNEGSKA (reference sequence). Incomplete CDR3 DNA: TGCAGTGCTAAACAGGCGATTGAACAGCCC. It specifies CSAKQAIEQP. In full, the CDR3 reads CSAKQAIEQPQHF.